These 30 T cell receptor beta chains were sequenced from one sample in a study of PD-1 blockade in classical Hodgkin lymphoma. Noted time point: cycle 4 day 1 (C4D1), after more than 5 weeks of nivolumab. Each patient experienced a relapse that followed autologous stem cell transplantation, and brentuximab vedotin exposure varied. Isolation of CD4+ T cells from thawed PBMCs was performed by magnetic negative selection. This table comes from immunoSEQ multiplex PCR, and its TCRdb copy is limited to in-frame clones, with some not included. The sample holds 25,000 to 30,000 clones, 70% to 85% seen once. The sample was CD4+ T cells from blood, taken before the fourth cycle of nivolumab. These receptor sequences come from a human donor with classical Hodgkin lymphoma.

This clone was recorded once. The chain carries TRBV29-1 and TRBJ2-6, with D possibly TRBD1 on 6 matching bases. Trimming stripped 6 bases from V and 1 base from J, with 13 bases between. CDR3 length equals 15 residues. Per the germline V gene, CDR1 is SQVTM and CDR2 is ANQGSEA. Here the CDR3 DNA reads TGCAGCGTGGGCACCGGACAGTCTGGGGCCAACGTCCTGACTTTC. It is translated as CSVGTGQSGANVLTF.

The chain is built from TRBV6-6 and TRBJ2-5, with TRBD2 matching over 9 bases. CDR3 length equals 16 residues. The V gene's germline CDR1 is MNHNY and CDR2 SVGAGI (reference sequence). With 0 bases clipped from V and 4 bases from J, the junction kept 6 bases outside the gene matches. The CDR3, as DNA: TGTGCCAGCAGTTACTCGGCGGGAGGGGGGAGAGAGACCCAGTACTTC. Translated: CASSYSAGGGRETQYF.

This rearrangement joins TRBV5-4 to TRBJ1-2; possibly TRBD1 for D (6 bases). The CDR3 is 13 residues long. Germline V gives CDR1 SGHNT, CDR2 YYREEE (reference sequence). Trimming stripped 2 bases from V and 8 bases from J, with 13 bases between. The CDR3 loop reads CASSLQGLEGYTF. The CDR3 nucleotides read TGTGCCAGCAGCTTACAGGGCTTGGAGGGCTACACCTTC. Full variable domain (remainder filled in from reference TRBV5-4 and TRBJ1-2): ETGVTQSPTHLIKTRGQQVTLRCSSQSGHNTVSWYQQALGQGPQFIFQYYREEENGRGNFPPRFSGLQFPNYSSELNVNALELDDSALYLCASSLQGLEGYTFGSGTRLTVV.

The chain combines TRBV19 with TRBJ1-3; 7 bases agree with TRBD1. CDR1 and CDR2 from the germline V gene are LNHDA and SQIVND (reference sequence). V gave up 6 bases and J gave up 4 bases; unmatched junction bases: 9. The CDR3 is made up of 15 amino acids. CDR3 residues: CASSSTGSVGNTIYF. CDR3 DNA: TGTGCCAGTAGCTCGACAGGGTCTGTCGGAAACACCATATATTTT.

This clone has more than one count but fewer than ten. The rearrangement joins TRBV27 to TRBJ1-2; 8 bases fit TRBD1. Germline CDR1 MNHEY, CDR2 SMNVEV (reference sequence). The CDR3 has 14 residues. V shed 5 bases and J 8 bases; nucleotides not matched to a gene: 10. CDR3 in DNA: TGTGCCAGCAGTCCAATGGACAGGGTGAAGGGCTACACCTTC. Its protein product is CASSPMDRVKGYTF.

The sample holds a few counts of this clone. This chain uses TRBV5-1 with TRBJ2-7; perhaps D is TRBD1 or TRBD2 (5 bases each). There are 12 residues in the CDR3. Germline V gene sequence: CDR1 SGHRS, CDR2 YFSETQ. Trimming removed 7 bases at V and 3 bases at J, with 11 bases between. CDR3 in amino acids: CASSPGLYEQYF. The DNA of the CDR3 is TGCGCCAGCTCCCCGGGGCTCTACGAGCAGTACTTC.

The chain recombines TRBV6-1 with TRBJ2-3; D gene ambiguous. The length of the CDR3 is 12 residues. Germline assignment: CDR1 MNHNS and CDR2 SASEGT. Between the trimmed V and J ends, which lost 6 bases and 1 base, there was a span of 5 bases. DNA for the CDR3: TGTGCCAGCAGGCCTCGCACAGATACGCAGTATTTT. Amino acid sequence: CASRPRTDTQYF.

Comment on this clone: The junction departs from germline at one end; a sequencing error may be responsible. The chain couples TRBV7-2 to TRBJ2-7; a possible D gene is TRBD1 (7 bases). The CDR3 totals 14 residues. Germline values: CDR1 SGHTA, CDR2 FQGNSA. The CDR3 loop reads CASSSAGQSRAMDF. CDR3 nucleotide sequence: TGTGCCAGCAGCTCGGCGGGACAGTCGCGTGCGATGGACTTC.

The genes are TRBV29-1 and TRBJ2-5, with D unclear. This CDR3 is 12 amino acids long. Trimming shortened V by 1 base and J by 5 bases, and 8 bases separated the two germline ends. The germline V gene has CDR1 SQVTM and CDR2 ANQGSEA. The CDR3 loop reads CSVEVFQETQYF. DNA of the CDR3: TGCAGCGTTGAAGTATTCCAGGAGACCCAGTACTTC. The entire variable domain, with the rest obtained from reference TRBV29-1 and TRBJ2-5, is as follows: SAVISQKPSRDICQRGTSLTIQCQVDSQVTMMFWYRQQPGQSLTLIATANQGSEATYESGFVIDKFPISRPNLTFSTLTVSNMSPEDSSIYLCSVEVFQETQYFGPGTRLLVL.

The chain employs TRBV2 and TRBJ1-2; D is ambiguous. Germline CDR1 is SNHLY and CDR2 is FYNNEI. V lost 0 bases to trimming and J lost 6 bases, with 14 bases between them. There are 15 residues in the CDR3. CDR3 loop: CASSEALGFLDGYTF. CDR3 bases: TGTGCCAGCAGTGAAGCTCTCGGGTTTTTGGATGGCTACACCTTC.

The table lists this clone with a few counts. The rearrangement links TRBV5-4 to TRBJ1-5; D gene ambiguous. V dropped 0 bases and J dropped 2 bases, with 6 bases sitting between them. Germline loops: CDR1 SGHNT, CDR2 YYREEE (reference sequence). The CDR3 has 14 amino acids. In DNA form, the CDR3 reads TGTGCCAGCAGCTTGGGGGGAGGCAATCAGCCCCAGCATTTT. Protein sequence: CASSLGGGNQPQHF.

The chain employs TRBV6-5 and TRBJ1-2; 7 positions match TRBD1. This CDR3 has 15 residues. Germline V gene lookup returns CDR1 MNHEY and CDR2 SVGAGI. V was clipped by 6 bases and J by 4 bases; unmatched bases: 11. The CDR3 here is CASRGYRGPFYGYTF. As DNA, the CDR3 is TGTGCCAGCAGGGGTTACAGGGGCCCCTTCTATGGCTACACCTTC.

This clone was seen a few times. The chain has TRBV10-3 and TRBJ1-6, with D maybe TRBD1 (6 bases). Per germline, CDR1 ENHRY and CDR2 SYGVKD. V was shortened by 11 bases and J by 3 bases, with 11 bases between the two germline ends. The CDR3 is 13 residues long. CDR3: CAATGHYNSPLHF. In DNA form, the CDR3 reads TGTGCCGCGACGGGACACTATAATTCACCCCTCCACTTT.

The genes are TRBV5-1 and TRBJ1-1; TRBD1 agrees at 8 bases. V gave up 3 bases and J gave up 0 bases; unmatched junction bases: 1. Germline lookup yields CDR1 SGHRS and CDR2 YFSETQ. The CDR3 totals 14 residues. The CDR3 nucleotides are TGCGCCAGCAGCTGGACAGGGTTGAACACTGAAGCTTTCTTT. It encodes CASSWTGLNTEAFF.

The CDR3 sequence is CASSPPPNTGELFF. CDR3 in DNA: TGCGCCAGCAGCCCACCTCCGAACACCGGGGAGCTGTTTTTT. This chain joins TRBV5-1 and TRBJ2-2, with unresolved D. V lost 4 bases, J lost 0 bases, and 7 bases lay in between. Germline values: CDR1 SGHRS, CDR2 YFSETQ. CDR3 length: 14 residues.

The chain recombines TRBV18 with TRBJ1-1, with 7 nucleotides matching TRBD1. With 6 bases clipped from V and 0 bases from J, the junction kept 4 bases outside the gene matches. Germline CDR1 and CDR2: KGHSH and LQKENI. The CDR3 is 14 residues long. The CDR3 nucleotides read TGTGCCAGCTCTATGACAGGGATGAACACTGAAGCTTTCTTT. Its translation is CASSMTGMNTEAFF.

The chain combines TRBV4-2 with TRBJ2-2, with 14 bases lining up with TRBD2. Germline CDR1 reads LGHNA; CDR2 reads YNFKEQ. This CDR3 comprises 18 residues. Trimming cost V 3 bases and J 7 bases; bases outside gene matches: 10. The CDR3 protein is CASSHGPGLAGAFGELFF. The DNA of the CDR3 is TGTGCCAGCAGCCACGGCCCGGGACTAGCGGGAGCCTTCGGGGAGCTGTTTTTT.

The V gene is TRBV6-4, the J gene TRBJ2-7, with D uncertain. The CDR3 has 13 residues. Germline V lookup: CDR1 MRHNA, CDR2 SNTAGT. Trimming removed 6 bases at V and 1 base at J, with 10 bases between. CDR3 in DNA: TGTGCCAGCAGCGTTGACGGGTCCTACGAGCAGTACTTC. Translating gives CASSVDGSYEQYF.

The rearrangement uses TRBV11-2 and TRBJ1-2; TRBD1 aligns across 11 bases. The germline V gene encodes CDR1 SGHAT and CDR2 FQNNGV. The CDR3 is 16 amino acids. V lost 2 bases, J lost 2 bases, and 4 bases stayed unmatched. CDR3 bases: TGTGCCAGCAGCTTATCTCGGACAGGGGGCAACTATGGCTACACCTTC. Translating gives CASSLSRTGGNYGYTF.

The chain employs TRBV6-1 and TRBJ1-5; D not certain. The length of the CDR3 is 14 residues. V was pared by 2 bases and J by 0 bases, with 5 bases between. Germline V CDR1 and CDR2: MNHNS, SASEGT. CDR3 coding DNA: TGTGCCAGCAGTGAACGATTTAGCAATCAGCCCCAGCATTTT. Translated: CASSERFSNQPQHF.

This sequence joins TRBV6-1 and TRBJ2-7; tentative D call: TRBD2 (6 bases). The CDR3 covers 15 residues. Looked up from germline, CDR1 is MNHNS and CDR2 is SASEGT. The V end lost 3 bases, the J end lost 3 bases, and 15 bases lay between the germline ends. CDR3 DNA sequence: TGTGCCAGCAGTGAGGGGCCAGGGAGGTTCTACGAGCAGTACTTC. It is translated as CASSEGPGRFYEQYF.

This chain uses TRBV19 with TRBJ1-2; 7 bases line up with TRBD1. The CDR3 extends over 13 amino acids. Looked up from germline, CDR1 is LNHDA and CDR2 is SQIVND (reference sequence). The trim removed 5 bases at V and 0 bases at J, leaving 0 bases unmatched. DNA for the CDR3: TGTGCCAGTAGTGACAGGGCTAACTATGGCTACACCTTC. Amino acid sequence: CASSDRANYGYTF.

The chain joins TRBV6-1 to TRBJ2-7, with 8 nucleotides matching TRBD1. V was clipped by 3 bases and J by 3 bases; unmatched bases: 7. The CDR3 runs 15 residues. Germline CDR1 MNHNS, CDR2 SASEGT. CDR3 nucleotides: TGTGCCAGCAGTGAGAGGCAGGGGGCTAGCTACGAGCAGTACTTC. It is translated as CASSERQGASYEQYF.

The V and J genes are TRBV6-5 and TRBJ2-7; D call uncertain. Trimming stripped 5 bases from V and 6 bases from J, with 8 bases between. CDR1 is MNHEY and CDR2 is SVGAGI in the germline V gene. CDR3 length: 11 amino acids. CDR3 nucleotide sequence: TGTGCCAGCAGTAACCGGCGCGAGCAGTACTTC. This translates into CASSNRREQYF.

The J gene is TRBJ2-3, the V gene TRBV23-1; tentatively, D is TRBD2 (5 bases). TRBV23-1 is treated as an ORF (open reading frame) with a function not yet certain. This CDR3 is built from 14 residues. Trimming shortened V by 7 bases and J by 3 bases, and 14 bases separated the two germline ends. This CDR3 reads CASKSRGRTDTQYF. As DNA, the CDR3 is TGCGCCAGCAAATCCCGGGGAAGAACAGATACGCAGTATTTT.

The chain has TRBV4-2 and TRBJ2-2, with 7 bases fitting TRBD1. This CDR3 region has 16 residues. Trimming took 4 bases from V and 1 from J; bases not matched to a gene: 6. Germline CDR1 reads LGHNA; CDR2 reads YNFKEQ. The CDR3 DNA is TGTGCCAGCAGCCGCACAGGGGTAGAGAACACCGGGGAGCTGTTTTTT. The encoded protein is CASSRTGVENTGELFF.

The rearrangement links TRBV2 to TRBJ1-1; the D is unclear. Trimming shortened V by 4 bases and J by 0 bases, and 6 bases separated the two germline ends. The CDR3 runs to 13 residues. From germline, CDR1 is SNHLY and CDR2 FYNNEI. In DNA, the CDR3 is TGTGCCAGCAGTGGGCAGGTGAACACTGAAGCTTTCTTT. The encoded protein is CASSGQVNTEAFF.

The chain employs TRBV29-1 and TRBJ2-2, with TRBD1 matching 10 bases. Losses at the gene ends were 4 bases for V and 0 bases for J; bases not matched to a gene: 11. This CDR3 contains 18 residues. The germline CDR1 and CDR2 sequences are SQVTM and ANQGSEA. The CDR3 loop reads CSVARGTGQGANTGELFF. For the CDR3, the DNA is TGCAGCGTTGCGCGGGGAACCGGACAGGGGGCGAACACCGGGGAGCTGTTTTTT.

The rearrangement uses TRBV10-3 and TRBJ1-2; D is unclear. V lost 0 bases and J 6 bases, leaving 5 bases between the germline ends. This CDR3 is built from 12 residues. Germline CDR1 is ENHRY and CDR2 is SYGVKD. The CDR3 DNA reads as TGTGCCATCAGTGAGTCAAGGGATGGCTACACCTTC. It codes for CAISESRDGYTF.

The CDR3 DNA reads as TGTGCCAGCAGCCCCGGGACGGTGAATGAAAAACTGTTTTTT. It translates to CASSPGTVNEKLFF. V and J are TRBV7-2 and TRBJ1-4, with D tentatively TRBD1 (5 bases). Per germline, CDR1 SGHTA and CDR2 FQGNSA. CDR3 length equals 14 residues. V lost 5 bases and J lost 5, with 12 bases in between.